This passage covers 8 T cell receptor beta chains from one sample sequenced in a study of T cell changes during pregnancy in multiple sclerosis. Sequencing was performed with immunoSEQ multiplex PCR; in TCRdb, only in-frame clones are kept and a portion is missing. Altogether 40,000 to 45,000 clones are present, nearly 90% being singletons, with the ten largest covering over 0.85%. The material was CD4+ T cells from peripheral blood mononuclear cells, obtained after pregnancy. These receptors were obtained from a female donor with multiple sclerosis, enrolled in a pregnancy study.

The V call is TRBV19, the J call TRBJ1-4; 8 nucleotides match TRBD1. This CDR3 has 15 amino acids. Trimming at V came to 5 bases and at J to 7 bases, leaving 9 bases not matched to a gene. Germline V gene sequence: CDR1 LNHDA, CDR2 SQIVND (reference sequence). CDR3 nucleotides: TGTGCCAGTAGTCCGATAACAGGGGGAGGTGAAAAACTGTTTTTT. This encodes CASSPITGGGEKLFF.

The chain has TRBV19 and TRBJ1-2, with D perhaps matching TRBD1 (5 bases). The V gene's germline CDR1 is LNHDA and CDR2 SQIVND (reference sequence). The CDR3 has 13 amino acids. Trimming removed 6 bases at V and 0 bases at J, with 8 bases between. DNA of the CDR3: TGTGCCAGTAGACAGGCTTCTAACTATGGCTACACCTTC. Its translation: CASRQASNYGYTF.

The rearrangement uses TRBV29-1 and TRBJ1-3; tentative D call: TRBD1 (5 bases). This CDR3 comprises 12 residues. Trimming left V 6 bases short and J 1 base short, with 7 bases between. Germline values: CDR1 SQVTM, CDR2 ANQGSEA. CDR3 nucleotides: TGCAGCGTGCAGGGTTCTGGAAACACCATATATTTT. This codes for CSVQGSGNTIYF.

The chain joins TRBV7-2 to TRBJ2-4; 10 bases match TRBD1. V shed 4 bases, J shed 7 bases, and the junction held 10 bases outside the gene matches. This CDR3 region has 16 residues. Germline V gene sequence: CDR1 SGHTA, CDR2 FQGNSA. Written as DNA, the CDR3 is TGTGCCAGCAGCTGGAGACAGGGGGCAAGGCTGAACATTCAGTACTTC. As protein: CASSWRQGARLNIQYF.

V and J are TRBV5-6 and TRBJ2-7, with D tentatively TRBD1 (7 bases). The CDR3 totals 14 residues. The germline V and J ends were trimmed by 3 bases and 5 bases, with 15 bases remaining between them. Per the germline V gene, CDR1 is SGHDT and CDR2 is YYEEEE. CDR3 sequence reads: CASSSRGARNEQYF. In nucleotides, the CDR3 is TGTGCCAGCAGCTCCAGGGGGGCGCGCAACGAGCAGTACTTC. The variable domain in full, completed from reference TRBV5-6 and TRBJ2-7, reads DAGVTQSPTHLIKTRGQQVTLRCSPKSGHDTVSWYQQALGQGPQFIFQYYEEEERQRGNFPDRFSGHQFPNYSSELNVNALLLGDSALYLCASSSRGARNEQYFGPGTRLTVT.

The DNA for the CDR3 is TGTGCCAGCAGACCCCAGCGGCGCACAGATACGCAGTATTTT. This gives the protein CASRPQRRTDTQYF. The chain recombines TRBV2 with TRBJ2-3; the D gene is possibly TRBD2 (5 bases). Trimming cost V 6 bases and J 1 base, with 11 bases left between them. This CDR3 comprises 14 residues. In germline, CDR1 is SNHLY, CDR2 FYNNEI.

CDR3 nucleotide sequence: TGTGCCAGCAGCTTTGCAGGCTATGGCTACACCTTC. Its translation: CASSFAGYGYTF. The genes are TRBV7-2 and TRBJ1-2; no clear D. Germline lookup yields CDR1 SGHTA and CDR2 FQGNSA. The CDR3 is 12 residues long. V was clipped by 3 bases and J by 4 bases, with 6 bases between them.

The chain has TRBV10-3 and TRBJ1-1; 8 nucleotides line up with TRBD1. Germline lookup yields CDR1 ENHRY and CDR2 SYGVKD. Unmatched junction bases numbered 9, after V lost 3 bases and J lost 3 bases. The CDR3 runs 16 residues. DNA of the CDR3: TGTGCCATCAGTGACTCTTCAGGGGGCGTGGACACTGAAGCTTTCTTT. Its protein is CAISDSSGGVDTEAFF.